This T cell receptor beta chain stems from a study of T cells in tumors after PD-1 blockade. Assay: immunoSEQ multiplex PCR; the TCRdb copy retains only in-frame clones and omits some. The sample lists 4,000 to 5,500 clones, approximately 63% occurring once. In this sample, this clone turned up a few times. Trimming took 1 base from V and 10 from J, leaving 14 bases between them. This CDR3 contains 15 residues. The germline CDR1 and CDR2 sequences are MNHEY and SMNVEV (reference sequence). The starting material was tumor tissue, obtained after anti-PD-1 treatment. The chain links TRBV27 to TRBJ1-6; a weak D match, TRBD1 (5 bases). This sequence originates from a human donor with basal cell carcinoma. Here the CDR3 DNA reads TGTGCCAGCAGTTTATATCGCAGGGCCCTATCACCCCTCCACTTT. Its translation is CASSLYRRALSPLHF.